There are a few counts of the clone carrying this TCR beta chain. The sample belongs to a study of blood T cell repertoires in COVID-19. On the study more broadly: Some COVID-19 samples were acute and others convalescent; all came from the United States, Italy and Spain. The analysed material was cDNA or gDNA that came from T cells, B-cell-depleted T cells, or PBMCs.

V trimming: 6 bases; J trimming: 6 bases; junction bases outside the gene matches: 8. Germline V gene sequence: CDR1 MNHEY, CDR2 SVGAGI. The CDR3 is 14 amino acids. Authors' analysis steps: It was from reference gene primer amplification that nucleated cell counts were estimated. This table comes from immunoSEQ multiplex PCR, and its TCRdb copy is limited to in-frame clones, with some not included. V and J calls and clone size come straight from that table; D and trimming were deduced from the DNA. Here the sample spans about 150,000 clones, more than 70% being singletons. This receptor was taken from an elderly woman with active or convalescent COVID-19. The V gene is TRBV6-5, the J gene TRBJ1-5; 7 nucleotides align to TRBD1. Sequencing input: peripheral blood. The chain's CDR3 is CASSADRASQPQHF. The CDR3 region has the DNA TGTGCCAGCAGCGCCGACAGGGCTAGTCAGCCCCAGCATTTT.